This passage covers 32 T cell receptor beta chains from one sample sequenced in a study of somatic mutations in cytotoxic T cells in rheumatoid arthritis (dated by TCRdb to the late 2010s). The library came from the immunoSEQ multiplex PCR assay. What TCRdb holds here is the immuneACCESS table cut down to in-frame rearrangements. Part of the clones is not present; checked against another copy, under half of the missing clones reflect an unresolved V gene, and the others are unexplained. This sample gives approximately 19,000 clones in total; roughly 77% of them show up just once. About 14% of the sample is in the top ten clones. Sequenced sample: CD8+ T cells sorted from blood. The receptors were gathered from an adult with rheumatoid arthritis.

This clone came up once. This sequence joins TRBV9 and TRBJ2-5; 8 bases align to TRBD2. Germline V CDR1 and CDR2: SGDLS, YYNGEE. With V trimmed by 0 bases and J by 5 bases, 6 bases remained unmatched. The CDR3 contains 15 residues. CDR3 nucleotide sequence: TGTGCCAGCAGCGTAGGAGCGGGGGTGCGGGAGACCCAGTACTTC. Translation: CASSVGAGVRETQYF.

This clone was seen just once. The chain carries TRBV7-9 and TRBJ2-7; 7 nucleotides line up with TRBD1. Germline V CDR1 and CDR2: SEHNR, FQNEAQ (reference sequence). The CDR3 is 15 amino acids. V lost 1 base, J lost 5 bases, and 8 bases stayed unmatched. The CDR3 sequence is CASSLGQGEIDEQYF. The CDR3 nucleotides are TGTGCCAGCAGCTTAGGACAGGGAGAAATCGACGAGCAGTACTTC. Complete variable domain (other parts from reference TRBV7-9 and TRBJ2-7): DTGVSQNPRHKITKRGQNVTFRCDPISEHNRLYWYRQTLGQGPEFLTYFQNEAQLEKSRLLSDRFSAERPKGSFSTLEIQRTEQGDSAMYLCASSLGQGEIDEQYFGPGTRLTVT.

The chain joins TRBV4-3 to TRBJ1-3; no reliable D call. The ends were cut back, 0 bases at V and 3 bases at J, with 9 bases in the middle. The CDR3 consists of 15 residues. Germline assignment: CDR1 LGHNA and CDR2 YSLEER. The CDR3: CASSQDRSFGNTIYF. CDR3 DNA: TGCGCCAGCAGCCAAGATCGGAGCTTTGGAAACACCATATATTTT.

J is TRBJ2-7 and V is TRBV4-1, with a tentative D call TRBD1 (6 bases). The CDR3 totals 16 residues. V was shortened by 4 bases and J by 0 bases, with 16 bases between the two germline ends. Looked up from germline, CDR1 is MGHRA and CDR2 is YSYEKL. DNA of the CDR3: TGCGCCAGCAGCCTACAGGGCTTGGGTAGCTCCTACGAGCAGTACTTC. Protein product: CASSLQGLGSSYEQYF.

This clone was seen only once. V and J are TRBV9 and TRBJ2-7, with TRBD1 identical over 7 bases. The CDR3 loop spans 15 amino acids. The V gene end was trimmed by 3 bases and the J gene end by 0 bases; junction bases not matched to a gene: 6. CDR1 is SGDLS and CDR2 is YYNGEE in the germline V gene. The CDR3 sequence: CASSESTGYSYEQYF. DNA of the CDR3: TGTGCCAGCAGCGAATCGACAGGGTACTCCTACGAGCAGTACTTC.

The J gene is TRBJ2-3, the V gene TRBV7-3; D perhaps matches TRBD1 (6 bases). The CDR3 totals 17 residues. Germline V gene sequence: CDR1 SGHTA, CDR2 FQGTGA. V was cut by 0 bases and J by 1 base, with 14 bases left in between. CDR3 DNA sequence: TGTGCCAGCAGCTTAACGGGGGCGTTACTAGGCACAGATACGCAGTATTTT. This gives the protein CASSLTGALLGTDTQYF. Looking up the rest from reference TRBV7-3 and TRBJ2-3 gives the full variable domain: GAGVSQTPSNKVTEKGKYVELRCDPISGHTALYWYRQSLGQGPEFLIYFQGTGAADDSGLPNDRFFAVRPEGSVSTLKIQRTERGDSAVYLCASSLTGALLGTDTQYFGPGTRLTVL.

The chain couples TRBV4-3 to TRBJ2-3; 8 nucleotides agree with TRBD2. The J segment lost 4 bases and the V segment lost 4 bases, leaving 13 bases of the junction unmatched. Germline values: CDR1 LGHNA, CDR2 YSLEER. This CDR3 is built from 17 residues. Here the CDR3 reads CASSRDPFGGAPDTQYF. DNA of the CDR3: TGCGCCAGCAGCCGAGATCCCTTCGGGGGGGCCCCAGATACGCAGTATTTT.

V usage is TRBV29-1 and J usage is TRBJ1-4, with 8 positions matching TRBD1. The V and J ends lost 6 bases and 6 bases, in that order; junction bases with no gene match: 9. The CDR3 length is 14 residues. The germline V gene encodes CDR1 SQVTM and CDR2 ANQGSEA. The CDR3 is CSVDIGQGYEKLFF. DNA of the CDR3: TGCAGCGTGGACATAGGACAGGGATATGAAAAACTGTTTTTT.

V and J are TRBV4-2 and TRBJ1-4; TRBD1 might be the D (5 bases). This CDR3 has 16 amino acids. Trimming took 1 base from V and 2 from J, leaving 11 bases between them. The germline gives CDR1 LGHNA, CDR2 YNFKEQ. CDR3 amino acids: CASSQVSGPTNEKLFF. The CDR3 DNA follows: TGTGCCAGCAGCCAAGTCTCAGGGCCCACTAATGAAAAACTGTTTTTT.

V is TRBV4-3 and J is TRBJ2-7; 7 bases agree with TRBD1. Germline assignment: CDR1 LGHNA and CDR2 YSLEER. The V segment lost 0 bases and the J segment 2 bases; nucleotides outside the gene matches: 13. This CDR3 region has 18 residues. The CDR3 bases are TGCGCCAGCAGCCAAGATTCGGGTCTGACAGGGTTTACCTACGAGCAGTACTTC. Translating gives CASSQDSGLTGFTYEQYF.

There are a few counts of this clone. J is TRBJ1-2 and V is TRBV6-5, with TRBD1 matching over 8 bases. The V gene's germline CDR1 is MNHEY and CDR2 SVGAGI. Trimming took 6 bases from V and 8 from J; bases not matched to a gene: 11. This CDR3 contains 14 residues. The DNA of the CDR3 is TGTGCCAGCAGCCCTGGACAGGGAGGCTACGGCTACACCTTC. Its translation is CASSPGQGGYGYTF.

This clone was seen only a few times. The rearrangement joins TRBV7-2 to TRBJ2-1; 7 bases are shared with TRBD2. The CDR3 totals 12 residues. The germline V gene has CDR1 SGHTA and CDR2 FQGNSA. V shed 4 bases and J 15 bases; nucleotides not matched to a gene: 9. The CDR3 region is CASSYVRGRGFF. CDR3 DNA sequence: TGTGCCAGCAGCTACGTTCGGGGGAGGGGGTTCTTC.

The J gene is TRBJ1-4, the V gene TRBV2; 7 nucleotides agree with TRBD1. Germline trimming cut 8 bases from V and 1 base from J; bases unmatched to any gene: 4. CDR1 is SNHLY, CDR2 FYNNEI, per germline. The CDR3 is 14 amino acids. The DNA for the CDR3 is TGTGCCAGCGCCTCAGGGGGAACTAATGAAAAACTGTTTTTT. It specifies CASASGGTNEKLFF.

The genes are TRBV4-3 and TRBJ2-3; D call uncertain. V lost 4 bases and J 6 bases, leaving 8 bases between the germline ends. The germline V gene has CDR1 LGHNA and CDR2 YSLEER. The CDR3 spans 12 residues. The DNA of the CDR3 is TGCGCCAGCAGCCTCGGCTTCGATACGCAGTATTTT. Protein sequence: CASSLGFDTQYF.

This rearrangement joins TRBV27 to TRBJ2-3; no firm D call. Trimming stripped 5 bases from V and 0 bases from J, with 6 bases between. In germline, CDR1 is MNHEY, CDR2 SMNVEV (reference sequence). CDR3 length: 13 residues. CDR3 in amino acids: CASSQDSTDTQYF. The CDR3 DNA reads as TGTGCCAGCAGTCAGGACAGCACAGATACGCAGTATTTT.

V gene TRBV6-6 combines with J gene TRBJ2-7; possible D gene TRBD1, 5 bases. V shed 5 bases and J shed 0 bases, with 8 bases lying between them. The V gene's germline CDR1 is MNHNY and CDR2 SVGAGI (reference sequence). This CDR3 is 13 amino acids long. The CDR3 coding sequence is TGTGCCAGCAGTCAGGGTTTCTCCTACGAGCAGTACTTC. This codes for CASSQGFSYEQYF.

This rearrangement joins TRBV6-4 to TRBJ2-3; 8 nucleotides align to TRBD2. The J segment lost 4 bases and the V segment lost 3 bases, leaving 9 bases of the junction unmatched. The CDR3 extends over 16 amino acids. Germline V gives CDR1 MRHNA, CDR2 SNTAGT. CDR3 DNA: TGTGCCAGCAGTGATGGTAAAGCGGGAGAGGCAGATACGCAGTATTTT. Its translation: CASSDGKAGEADTQYF.

This chain joins TRBV7-8 and TRBJ1-6, with 9 positions matching TRBD1. CDR3 size: 18 residues. The J segment lost 0 bases and the V segment lost 1 base, leaving 4 bases of the junction unmatched. Germline V CDR1 and CDR2: SGHVS, FQNEAQ. The CDR3 loop is CASSLGTGDRSYNSPLHF. The CDR3 DNA reads TGTGCCAGCAGCTTAGGGACAGGGGACCGCTCCTATAATTCACCCCTCCACTTT.

The V gene is TRBV6-6, the J gene TRBJ2-5; possible D gene TRBD1, 6 bases. The CDR3 length is 14 residues. Trimming pared 5 bases from V and 5 bases from J, leaving 15 bases between. CDR1 and CDR2 (germline): MNHNY, SVGAGI (reference sequence). This CDR3 is CASSPTGRGETQYF. DNA of the CDR3: TGTGCCAGCAGTCCAACAGGGCGAGGGGAGACCCAGTACTTC.

By share, this clone ranks as medium-sized. The chain uses TRBV6-4 and TRBJ2-1; D might be TRBD2 (5 bases). The CDR3 is made up of 16 amino acids. CDR1 is MRHNA, CDR2 SNTAGT, per germline. Trimming took off 0 bases at V and 0 bases at J, with 9 bases between the two ends. The CDR3 DNA is TGTGCCAGCAGTGACTCGAGGGCATCCTCCTACAATGAGCAGTTCTTC. Its protein is CASSDSRASSYNEQFF.

V and J are TRBV15 and TRBJ2-1; tentatively, D is TRBD2 (5 bases). The CDR3 runs to 12 residues. Germline-derived CDR1 and CDR2 are LNHNV and YYDKDF (reference sequence). With 11 bases removed from V and 10 bases from J, the gap between germline ends came to 18 bases. The CDR3 here is CASGDSPGEQFF. In DNA form, the CDR3 reads TGTGCCTCCGGGGATTCACCGGGAGAGCAGTTCTTC.

This rearrangement joins TRBV11-2 to TRBJ2-7, with D unresolved. This CDR3 has 15 amino acids. V was cut by 0 bases and J by 4 bases, with 13 bases left in between. The germline gives CDR1 SGHAT, CDR2 FQNNGV. Written as DNA, the CDR3 is TGTGCCAGCAGCTTAGATCTCACAGTAGCTTACGAGCAGTACTTC. Amino acid sequence: CASSLDLTVAYEQYF.

The CDR3 region has the DNA TGTGCCAGCAGGCCCGGGACAGAAAATCAGCCCCAGCATTTT. Its translation is CASRPGTENQPQHF. The chain is built from TRBV27 and TRBJ1-5, with 7 nucleotides matching TRBD1. V trimming: 6 bases; J trimming: 4 bases; junction bases outside the gene matches: 6. Germline-derived CDR1 and CDR2 are MNHEY and SMNVEV (reference sequence). The CDR3 spans 14 residues.

The genes are TRBV6-5 and TRBJ2-1, with 7 positions matching TRBD2. The trim removed 9 bases at V and 7 bases at J, leaving 12 bases unmatched. Germline V CDR1 and CDR2: MNHEY, SVGAGI. This CDR3 comprises 14 residues. CDR3 sequence reads: CASSAQRGRNEQFF. The CDR3 nucleotides read TGTGCCAGTAGCGCCCAGCGGGGCAGAAATGAGCAGTTCTTC.

The chain has TRBV7-3 and TRBJ2-5, with TRBD2 matching 7 bases. The CDR3 spans 15 residues. The junction had 11 bases not matched to a gene; V was cut back by 5 bases and J by 5 bases. CDR1 and CDR2 from the germline V gene are SGHTA and FQGTGA. CDR3: CASSGMGGSGETQYF. CDR3 DNA: TGTGCCAGCAGCGGAATGGGGGGTAGCGGGGAGACCCAGTACTTC.

The rearrangement links TRBV9 to TRBJ2-7; 9 positions agree with TRBD2. This CDR3 region has 15 residues. Germline CDR1 SGDLS, CDR2 YYNGEE. V shed 0 bases, J shed 5 bases, and the junction held 6 bases outside the gene matches. Here the CDR3 reads CASSVDGGGANEQYF. The CDR3 nucleotides read TGTGCCAGCAGCGTAGATGGCGGGGGGGCCAACGAGCAGTACTTC.

This chain connects TRBV4-1 to TRBJ2-5; no clear D. The DNA end favors TRBJ2-7, so the J call may be wrong. The CDR3 length is 15 residues. Looked up from germline, CDR1 is MGHRA and CDR2 is YSYEKL. The CDR3 spells CASSHGAGASYEQYF. CDR3 nucleotides: TGCGCCAGCAGCCACGGCGCAGGCGCGAGCTACGAGCAGTACTTC.

V usage is TRBV30 and J usage is TRBJ2-7; the D gene is possibly TRBD2 (5 bases). Germline CDR1 reads GTSNPN; CDR2 reads SVGIG (reference sequence). Trimming stripped 0 bases from V and 3 bases from J, with 6 bases between. The CDR3 consists of 12 residues. CDR3 sequence: CAWSVRGYEQYF. CDR3 bases: TGTGCCTGGAGTGTACGGGGCTACGAGCAGTACTTC.

V usage is TRBV14 and J usage is TRBJ2-1; unclear D gene. The V gene lost 3 bases and the J gene lost 2 bases, with 2 bases spanning the gap. The CDR3 sequence is 12 residues long. Germline V lookup: CDR1 SGHDN, CDR2 FVKESK. CDR3 sequence (DNA): TGTGCCAGCAGCCAGACCTACAATGAGCAGTTCTTC. Its translation is CASSQTYNEQFF.

The chain links TRBV27 to TRBJ2-7, with 7 bases that match TRBD1. The CDR3 sequence is 16 residues long. Germline CDR1 and CDR2: MNHEY and SMNVEV (reference sequence). With V trimmed by 4 bases and J by 6 bases, 15 bases remained unmatched. In nucleotides, the CDR3 is TGTGCCAGCAGTTACACGCCGACAGGGAGTTTGCCCGAGCAGTACTTC. Protein sequence: CASSYTPTGSLPEQYF.

V is TRBV4-3 and J is TRBJ2-7, with D unclear. The CDR3 covers 16 residues. The V and J ends lost 4 bases and 7 bases respectively, with 23 bases between them. The germline V gene has CDR1 LGHNA and CDR2 YSLEER. CDR3 nucleotide sequence: TGCGCCAGCAGCCCTTCGTCGGGTCGCGCTCCTGAGGAGCAGTACTTC. Translation gives CASSPSSGRAPEEQYF.

V and J are TRBV27 and TRBJ2-1, with D uncertain. Trimming took 6 bases from V and 4 from J, leaving 19 bases between them. The CDR3 is made up of 16 amino acids. The germline V gene encodes CDR1 MNHEY and CDR2 SMNVEV (reference sequence). CDR3 protein: CASRLFGPRDYNEQFF. Here the CDR3 DNA reads TGTGCCAGCAGACTGTTTGGGCCCCGCGATTACAATGAGCAGTTCTTC.